These T cell receptor beta chains were read from a single sample in a study of cytomegalovirus exposure and HLA in healthy donors. Assay: immunoSEQ multiplex PCR; the TCRdb copy retains only in-frame clones and omits some. The sample includes around 140,000 clones, about three quarters of them seen just once. Input material: PBMCs. Source of these receptors: a female donor in good health and CMV-seropositive. CDR3s include the opening cysteine and the closing phenylalanine or tryptophan. A D gene is named only where the DNA matches it firmly.

d_call	j_call	v_call	cdr3_aa
TRBD2	TRBJ2-1	TRBV14	CASSQGDWAGGSDEQFF
TRBD2	TRBJ2-1	TRBV13	CASSSLRTMGLADYNEQFF
NA	TRBJ2-2	TRBV2	CASSPLDTGELFF
NA	TRBJ1-6	TRBV6-1	CASSEAPPRSPLHF
TRBD2	TRBJ2-5	TRBV7-2	CASRGGGAETQYF
NA	TRBJ1-3	TRBV5-1	CASSPDRSGNTIYF
TRBD1	TRBJ1-5	TRBV6-1	CASRYGQGGREPQHF
NA	TRBJ1-6	TRBV28	CASRAETRGLGSPLHF
TRBD1	TRBJ2-5	TRBV18	CASSFGQGDETQYF
TRBD2	TRBJ2-1	TRBV7-9	CASSLGLASNEQFF
TRBD2	TRBJ2-1	TRBV13	CASSPPTSGREDNEQFF
NA	TRBJ1-4	TRBV7-9	CASSFLAVDEKLFF
NA	TRBJ2-7	TRBV28	CASSLEHTYEQYF
NA	TRBJ1-2	TRBV2	CATGNYGYTF
TRBD2	TRBJ2-3	TRBV4-1	CASSQASGRAGTDTQYF
NA	TRBJ2-7	TRBV7-9	CSSTQSQGLGEQYF
NA	TRBJ1-2	TRBV28	CASRGHKYSNYGYTF
TRBD2	TRBJ2-7	TRBV2	CASKIFLAGGLEQYF
NA	TRBJ2-1	TRBV27	CASSSFPGSYNEQFF
TRBD1	TRBJ1-2	TRBV5-1	CASRRTGSDYGYTF
TRBD1	TRBJ2-7	TRBV19	CASSITGQGSHEQYF
TRBD1	TRBJ2-1	TRBV29-1	CSAEDRGSYNEQFF
TRBD1	TRBJ2-5	TRBV11-2	CASSRDLIPPGGTQYF
NA	TRBJ2-1	TRBV9	CASSQNYEQFF
TRBD1	TRBJ1-3	TRBV2	CASSRDRRGNTIYF
NA	TRBJ2-7	TRBV6-1	CASSELWSTYEQYF
NA	TRBJ2-3	TRBV30	CAWLPAASGTDTQYF
TRBD2	TRBJ2-5	TRBV9	CASSPRLAKETQYF
TRBD1	TRBJ2-5	TRBV4-2	CASSQDPDRGRGETQYF
TRBD1	TRBJ1-2	TRBV27	CASSSGQGFSGYTF
NA	TRBJ1-6	TRBV6-5	CASSYGGVESPLHF
NA	TRBJ1-3	TRBV6-5	CASSRGSSGNTIYF
TRBD1	TRBJ2-5	TRBV4-2	CASPPRGTGEKTQYF
TRBD1	TRBJ1-6	TRBV2	CASSEALPTGTPLHF
TRBD1	TRBJ2-7	TRBV6-1	CASSLLGTGANEQYF
NA	TRBJ2-2	TRBV19	CASSTDRGELFF
TRBD1	TRBJ2-2	TRBV6-1	CASSDWTGSGELFF
NA	TRBJ1-2	TRBV5-1	CASSPGGGDYGYTF
NA	TRBJ2-3	TRBV28	CASSLYATSTDTQYF
TRBD1	TRBJ1-1	TRBV6-4	CASSDLQGTEAFF
NA	TRBJ2-3	TRBV6-1	CASSTGTSPYTQYF
NA	TRBJ2-7	TRBV19	CAGSEAFSRVYEQYF
NA	TRBJ1-1	TRBV30	CAWSAPRQTSGKRTEAFF
TRBD1	TRBJ1-2	TRBV5-1	CASSLGQGDYGYTF
TRBD2	TRBJ2-7	TRBV19	CASSVRGLGVEEQYF
NA	TRBJ2-2	TRBV7-9	CASSSWTANTGELFF
NA	TRBJ1-1	TRBV6-4	CASSAGGEGTEAFF
NA	TRBJ2-7	TRBV7-8	CASSSGLNRWGEQYF
NA	TRBJ2-5	TRBV9	CASSPITGPMGETQYF
TRBD2	TRBJ2-3	TRBV7-2	CASSWGGSSDTQYF
TRBD1	TRBJ1-3	TRBV30	CAWSQGAGNTIYF
NA	TRBJ2-7	TRBV21-1	CASSKEGTQGRRSLEQYF
NA	TRBJ2-1	TRBV9	CASSYTHLDEQFF
TRBD1	TRBJ1-2	TRBV5-6	CASSYDRANYGYTF
NA	TRBJ1-2	TRBV30	CACLWERYGYTF
NA	TRBJ1-4	TRBV4-1	CASSQGQENEKLFF
NA	TRBJ2-1	TRBV5-1	CASSLASSYNEQFF